This TCR beta chain was observed in a study of lymphopenia after photon versus proton radiotherapy. Produced via immunoSEQ multiplex PCR; TCRdb's table is partial and in-frame only. This table holds 150,000 to 200,000 clones, approximately 86% found once. The study, taken as a whole, reports: Post-nadir TCR diversity decline inversely tracked overall survival among those who died.

As for this clone: Its antigen is unidentified.

This sequence originates from a man aged 45-65 years with gastric cancer. The source was peripheral blood, collected from a patient treated with photon-based radiotherapy.

CDR3 in DNA: TGTGCCACGACCGCTCTACATGGGGGACGGTACTACGAGCAGTACTTC. Its protein product is CATTALHGGRYYEQYF. The rearrangement uses TRBV11-2 and TRBJ2-7; D could derive from TRBD1 or TRBD2 (5 bases each). This CDR3 is 16 amino acids long. V lost 10 bases and J lost 3, with 25 bases in between. The germline CDR1 and CDR2 sequences are SGHAT and FQNNGV.